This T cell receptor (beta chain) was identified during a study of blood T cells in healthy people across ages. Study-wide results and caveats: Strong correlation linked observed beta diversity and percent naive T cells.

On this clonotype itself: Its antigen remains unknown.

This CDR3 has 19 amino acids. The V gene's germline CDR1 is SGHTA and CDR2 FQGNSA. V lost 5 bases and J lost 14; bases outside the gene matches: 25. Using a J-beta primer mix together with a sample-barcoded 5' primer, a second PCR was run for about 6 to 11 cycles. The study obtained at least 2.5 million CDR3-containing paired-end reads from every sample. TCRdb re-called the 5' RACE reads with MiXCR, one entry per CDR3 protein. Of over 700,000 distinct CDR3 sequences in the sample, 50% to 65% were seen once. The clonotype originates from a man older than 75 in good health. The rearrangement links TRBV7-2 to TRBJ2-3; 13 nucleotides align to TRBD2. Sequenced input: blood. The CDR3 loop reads CASSLRRTSGRGISRYAYF. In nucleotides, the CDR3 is TGTGCCAGCAGCCTGCGGAGGACTAGCGGGAGAGGGATAAGCAGATACGCGTATTTT.